A selection of T cell receptor beta chains follows, all from one sample in a study of identical twins. TCRdb re-derived calls from the 5' RACE reads in MiXCR, one entry per CDR3 protein. The data hold 450,000 to 500,000 distinct CDR3 sequences, with over 11% observed a single time. Separately, the same data were catalogued under a study of yellow fever vaccine responses in identical twins.

The sequenced sample consisted of CD4+ T cells sorted from blood. The receptors come from a woman between 18 and 29 years old in good health. The CDR3 runs from the conserved cysteine through the conserved F or W. A D gene is named only where the DNA matches it firmly. Clone size appears in some rows only: once, few, many, or a class for an expanded clone.

d_gene	abundance	v_gene	j_gene	len	CDR3nt	CDR3aa
TRBD2	few	TRBV6-5	TRBJ2-5	18	TGTGCCAGCAGTTACTCGGGGACTAGCGGGGGGGCGGGTGAGACCCAGTACTTC	CASSYSGTSGGAGETQYF
-	few	TRBV27	TRBJ2-7	14	TGTGCCAGCAGTTTCTCACTAGGCACCTACGAGCAGTACTTC	CASSFSLGTYEQYF
-	-	TRBV24-1	TRBJ2-3	17	TGTGCCACCAGTGATCCGGGAGGACAGGGTAGCACAGATACGCAGTATTTT	CATSDPGGQGSTDTQYF
-	-	TRBV4-3	TRBJ2-1	18	TGCGCCAGCAGCCAAGTAATCACCGGGAGTAGTTCCTACAATGAGCAGTTCTTC	CASSQVITGSSSYNEQFF
-	-	TRBV20-1	TRBJ2-1	13	TGCAGTGCTAGAGGACTAGTGGCCAATGAGCAGTTCTTC	CSARGLVANEQFF
TRBD1	once	TRBV5-5	TRBJ2-2	16	TGTGCCAGCAGCTTGGGCAGAGGGGACAGCACCGGGGAGCTGTTTTTT	CASSLGRGDSTGELFF
-	-	TRBV7-9	TRBJ2-3	14	TGTGCCAGCAGCTTAAACTCCTTCACAGATACGCAGTATTTT	CASSLNSFTDTQYF
-	few	TRBV14	TRBJ1-6	13	TGTGCCAGCAGCCGCGCTGTAGGGGGATCCCTCCACTTT	CASSRAVGGSLHF
-	-	TRBV7-8	TRBJ2-3	16	TGTGCCAGCAGCTGGGCACCCGGACTTCACCCAGATACGCAGTATTTT	CASSWAPGLHPDTQYF
-	-	TRBV23-1	TRBJ2-7	13	TGCGCCAGCAGTCAATCCCCACGCTACGAGCAGTACTTC	CASSQSPRYEQYF
-	-	TRBV6-5	TRBJ2-4	15	TGTGCCAGCAGTTACCTACTCGAAGCCAAAAACATTCAGTACTTC	CASSYLLEAKNIQYF
-	few	TRBV12-3/TRBV12-4	TRBJ1-1	11	TGTGCCAGCAGCTCTCGGGACAAAGCTTTCTTT	CASSSRDKAFF
-	many	TRBV20-1	TRBJ2-1	12	TGCAGTGCTAGACCGGGGACTTGGGAGCAGTTCTTC	CSARPGTWEQFF
TRBD1	few	TRBV25-1	TRBJ2-2	14	TGTGCCAGCAGGGGGACAGCGAACACCGGGGAGCTGTTTTTT	CASRGTANTGELFF
-	-	TRBV7-2	TRBJ2-7	13	TGTGCCAGCAGCTTGTATTCGTTAGGCGAGCAGTACTTC	CASSLYSLGEQYF